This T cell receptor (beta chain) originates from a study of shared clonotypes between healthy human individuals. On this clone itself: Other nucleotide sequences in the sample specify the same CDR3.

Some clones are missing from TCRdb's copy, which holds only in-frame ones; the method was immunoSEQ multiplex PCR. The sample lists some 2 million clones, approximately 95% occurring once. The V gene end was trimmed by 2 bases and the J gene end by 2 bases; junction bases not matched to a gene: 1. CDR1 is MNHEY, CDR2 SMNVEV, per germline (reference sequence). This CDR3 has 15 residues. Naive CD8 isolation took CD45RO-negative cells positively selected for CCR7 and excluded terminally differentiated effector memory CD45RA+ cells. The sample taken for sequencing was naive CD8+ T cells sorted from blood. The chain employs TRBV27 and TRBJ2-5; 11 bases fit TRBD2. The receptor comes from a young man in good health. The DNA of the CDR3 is TGTGCCAGCAGTTTACTAGCGGGGGGACAAGAGACCCAGTACTTC. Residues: CASSLLAGGQETQYF.